This entry concerns a single TCR beta chain. Since a much larger clone is just one base distant, this may be a read error. This specimen comes from a study of shared clonotypes between healthy human individuals. In germline, CDR1 is SGHTA, CDR2 FQGNSA. CDR3 length: 12 amino acids. Trimming took off 2 bases at V and 0 bases at J, with 1 base between the two ends. Roughly 0.3 ug DNA, tens of thousands of T cell genomes, went into unsorted PBMC replicate PCRs. Produced via immunoSEQ multiplex PCR; TCRdb's table is partial and in-frame only. Of about 500,000 clones in the sample, 77% were seen once. None of the donors, who were healthy HIV-negative adults, had recently had acute infections or vaccinations. Donors, without exception, were Caucasian adults residing in Nashville, Tennessee.

V and J are TRBV7-2 and TRBJ2-5; D is unclear. The sequencing input was PBMCs. This sequence originates from a woman aged 35 to 49 in good health. Some clones in this sample may be carry-over from other donors' samples. CDR3 in DNA: TGTGCCAGCAGCTTAAACCAAGAGACCCAGTACTTC. Its translation is CASSLNQETQYF.